Below, one T cell receptor (beta chain) is given with its context. TCRdb reprocessed the 5' RACE reads with MiXCR, giving one entry per CDR3 protein. The sample contains approximately 590,000 distinct CDR3 sequences, around 9.6% of which appear only once. The sample originates from a study of identical twins. The CDR3 is made up of 17 amino acids. Trimming took 1 base from V and 6 from J; bases not matched to a gene: 11. In germline, CDR1 is KGHSH, CDR2 LQKENI. This same sample was also part of a study on yellow fever vaccine responses in identical twins.

The chain has TRBV18 and TRBJ2-5; 10 positions match TRBD2. The source is a young woman in good health. What was sequenced was PBMCs. This CDR3 is CASSPQVTGTSVKTQYF. The CDR3 region has the DNA TGTGCCAGCTCACCACAAGTAACAGGGACTAGCGTAAAGACCCAGTACTTC.